The following is a T cell receptor beta chain sequence with its context. The assay was immunoSEQ multiplex PCR, and TCRdb's table has in-frame clones only and misses some. The data show about 200,000 clones, about 81% seen once. The V segment lost 6 bases and the J segment 2 bases; nucleotides outside the gene matches: 6. Germline CDR1 is MDHEN and CDR2 is SYDVKM. This CDR3 is built from 14 residues. This sample was included in a study of cytomegalovirus exposure and HLA in healthy donors. The chain has TRBV28 and TRBJ1-1; the match to TRBD1 covers 7 bases. Sequencing was done on a sample of PBMCs. This TCR came from a woman aged 30 to 39 in good health and CMV-seronegative. CDR3 bases: TGTGCCAGCAGAAATCAGGGGGGTAACACTGAAGCTTTCTTT. This gives the protein CASRNQGGNTEAFF. Supplemented by reference TRBV28 and TRBJ1-1, the full variable domain reads DVKVTQSSRYLVKRTGEKVFLECVQDMDHENMFWYRQDPGLGLRLIYFSYDVKMKEKGDIPEGYSVSREKKERFSLILESASTNQTSMYLCASRNQGGNTEAFFGQGTRLTVV.